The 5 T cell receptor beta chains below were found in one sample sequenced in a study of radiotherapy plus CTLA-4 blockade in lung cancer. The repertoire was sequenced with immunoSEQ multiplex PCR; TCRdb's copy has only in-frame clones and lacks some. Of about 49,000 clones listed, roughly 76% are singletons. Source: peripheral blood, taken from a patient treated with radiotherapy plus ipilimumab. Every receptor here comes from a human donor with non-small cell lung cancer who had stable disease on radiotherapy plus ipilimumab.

The CDR3 DNA is TGTGCCAGCAGCCCCCTTGCGAGACAGGGGGCAGATACGCAGTATTTT. It is translated as CASSPLARQGADTQYF. The V gene is TRBV5-6, the J gene TRBJ2-3; 9 bases fit TRBD1. The V and J ends lost 4 bases and 4 bases, in that order; junction bases with no gene match: 10. In germline, CDR1 is SGHDT, CDR2 YYEEEE. This CDR3 is built from 16 residues.

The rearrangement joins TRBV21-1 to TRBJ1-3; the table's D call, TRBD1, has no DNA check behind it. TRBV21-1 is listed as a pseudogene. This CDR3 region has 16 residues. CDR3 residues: CASSKDGPVSGNTIYF. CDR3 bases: TGTGCCAGCAGCAAAGATGGCCCAGTCTCTGGAAACACCATATATTTT.

The CDR3 region is CASSLAAKGNEAFF. The CDR3 DNA reads as TGTGCCAGCAGCTTAGCTGCCAAGGGTAATGAAGCTTTCTTT. The chain links TRBV11-2 to TRBJ1-1; no clear D gene. The CDR3 is 14 residues long. Deletions cut 1 base from V and 7 bases from J, with 13 bases between. Looked up from germline, CDR1 is SGHAT and CDR2 is FQNNGV.

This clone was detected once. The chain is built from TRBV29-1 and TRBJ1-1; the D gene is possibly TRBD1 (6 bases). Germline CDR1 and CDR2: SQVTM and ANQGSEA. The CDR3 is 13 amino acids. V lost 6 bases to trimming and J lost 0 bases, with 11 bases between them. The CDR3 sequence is CSVKGGLNTEAFF. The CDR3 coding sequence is TGCAGCGTGAAAGGGGGGCTGAACACTGAAGCTTTCTTT.

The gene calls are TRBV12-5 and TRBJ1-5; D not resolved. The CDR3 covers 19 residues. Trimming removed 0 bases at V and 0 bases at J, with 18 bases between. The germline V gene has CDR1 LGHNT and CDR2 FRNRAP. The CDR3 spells CASGLVVWGGSLSNQPQHF. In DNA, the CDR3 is TGTGCTAGTGGTTTGGTCGTCTGGGGAGGATCCCTTAGCAATCAGCCCCAGCATTTT.